Following are 22 T cell receptor beta chains from one sample sequenced in a study of blood T cell repertoires in COVID-19. Generated by immunoSEQ multiplex PCR, the TCRdb table keeps only in-frame clones and is missing some. This table has 270,000 or so clones, roughly nine tenths appearing once. Sequenced input: peripheral blood. The receptors were gathered from a woman aged 30 to 39 with COVID-19, enrolled during active disease.

The chain employs TRBV5-1 and TRBJ2-1, with 8 bases that match TRBD2. The CDR3 consists of 17 residues. V dropped 3 bases and J dropped 1; count of bases not matched to a gene: 9. In germline, CDR1 is SGHRS, CDR2 YFSETQ. CDR3 residues: CASSSYNIAGSYNEQFF. DNA of the CDR3: TGCGCCAGCAGCTCCTATAACATAGCGGGGTCCTACAATGAGCAGTTCTTC.

The V call is TRBV18, the J call TRBJ1-1; 8 positions agree with TRBD1. V was clipped by 3 bases and J by 5 bases; unmatched bases: 8. Germline V gives CDR1 KGHSH, CDR2 LQKENI. CDR3 length: 15 residues. CDR3 in amino acids: CASSPTTGGKTEAFF. In DNA form, the CDR3 reads TGTGCCAGCTCACCCACAACAGGGGGTAAAACTGAAGCTTTCTTT.

The rearrangement links TRBV5-1 to TRBJ1-3; D may be TRBD1 (6 bases). With 0 bases removed from V and 3 bases from J, the gap between germline ends came to 16 bases. The CDR3 totals 17 residues. Germline V CDR1 and CDR2: SGHRS, YFSETQ. CDR3 protein: CASSLGNGNRVGNTIYF. The CDR3 DNA reads as TGCGCCAGCAGCTTGGGAAACGGGAACAGGGTTGGAAACACCATATATTTT.

The J gene is TRBJ2-1, the V gene TRBV6-5; 7 bases agree with TRBD2. The V segment lost 6 bases and the J segment 6 bases; nucleotides outside the gene matches: 8. In germline, CDR1 is MNHEY, CDR2 SVGAGI. This CDR3 comprises 14 residues. The CDR3 nucleotides are TGTGCCAGCAGCTCGACTAGCCAGGGCAATGAGCAGTTCTTC. Translation: CASSSTSQGNEQFF.

This sequence joins TRBV18 and TRBJ1-5, with TRBD1 as a possible D gene (5 bases). This CDR3 comprises 14 residues. Trimming stripped 2 bases from V and 0 bases from J, with 5 bases between. Germline V lookup: CDR1 KGHSH, CDR2 LQKENI. The chain's CDR3 is CASSPGASNQPQHF. In nucleotides, the CDR3 is TGTGCCAGCTCACCAGGGGCTAGCAATCAGCCCCAGCATTTT.

J is TRBJ1-1 and V is TRBV2, with 8 bases lining up with TRBD1. CDR3 size: 14 residues. V dropped 6 bases and J dropped 5; count of bases not matched to a gene: 8. Germline assignment: CDR1 SNHLY and CDR2 FYNNEI. CDR3 sequence: CASSGQQGVTEAFF. CDR3 sequence (DNA): TGTGCCAGCAGCGGCCAACAGGGGGTGACTGAAGCTTTCTTT.

The V call is TRBV13, the J call TRBJ2-3; TRBD2 aligns across 11 bases. Germline V lookup: CDR1 PRHDT, CDR2 FYEKMQ (reference sequence). V was pared by 8 bases and J by 6 bases, with 4 bases of the junction left unmatched. CDR3 length equals 13 residues. The CDR3 DNA follows: TGTGCCAGCTGGACTAGCGGGCCTGATACGCAGTATTTT. It codes for CASWTSGPDTQYF.

This clone was picked up one time. The chain carries TRBV7-9 and TRBJ1-2, with 7 bases matching TRBD1. The CDR3 sequence is 14 residues long. Trimming took 3 bases from V and 5 from J; bases not matched to a gene: 6. CDR1 and CDR2 (germline): SEHNR, FQNEAQ (reference sequence). This CDR3 reads CASSFLDRTYGYTF. The CDR3 DNA sequence: TGTGCCAGCAGCTTCCTGGACAGGACTTATGGCTACACCTTC.

V is TRBV19 and J is TRBJ2-1; D perhaps matches TRBD1 (6 bases). Germline lookup yields CDR1 LNHDA and CDR2 SQIVND (reference sequence). The germline V and J ends were trimmed by 8 bases and 4 bases, with 15 bases remaining between them. The length of the CDR3 is 14 residues. The CDR3 here is CASRTGTSYNEQFF. The CDR3 coding sequence is TGTGCCAGTCGAACCGGGACATCTTACAATGAGCAGTTCTTC.

This rearrangement joins TRBV5-8 to TRBJ2-3; tentatively, D is TRBD1 (6 bases). Germline CDR1 reads SGHTS; CDR2 reads YDEGEE. CDR3 length equals 17 residues. Trimming removed 3 bases at V and 0 bases at J, with 17 bases between. In DNA, the CDR3 is TGTGCCAGCAGCTATGGATCCGGACAGTTTAGCACAGATACGCAGTATTTT. This encodes CASSYGSGQFSTDTQYF. The full variable domain, rest sourced from reference TRBV5-8 and TRBJ2-3, is EAGVTQSPTHLIKTRGQQATLRCSPISGHTSVYWYQQALGLGLQFLLWYDEGEERNRGNFPPRFSGRQFPNYSSELNVNALELEDSALYLCASSYGSGQFSTDTQYFGPGTRLTVL.

CDR3 bases: TGTGCCAGCAGCCCCCAGAGGGGCAATCAGCCCCAGCATTTT. It encodes CASSPQRGNQPQHF. The gene calls are TRBV16 and TRBJ1-5; no reliable D call. Looked up from germline, CDR1 is KGHSY and CDR2 is FQNENV. This CDR3 contains 14 residues. V was pared by 4 bases and J by 2 bases, with 9 bases between.

The chain employs TRBV19 and TRBJ2-3, with 13 positions matching TRBD2. The V and J ends lost 11 bases and 6 bases, in that order; junction bases with no gene match: 11. CDR1 LNHDA and CDR2 SQIVND come from the germline V gene (reference sequence). This CDR3 spans 15 amino acids. CDR3: CACRDTSGGGDTQYF. The CDR3 DNA follows: TGTGCCTGTCGGGACACTAGCGGGGGGGGCGATACGCAGTATTTT.

The chain employs TRBV7-2 and TRBJ2-7; 9 nucleotides align to TRBD2. This CDR3 is 13 amino acids long. In germline, CDR1 is SGHTA, CDR2 FQGNSA. V was clipped by 5 bases and J by 2 bases; unmatched bases: 1. The CDR3 loop reads CASSAGGAYEQYF. The CDR3 DNA sequence: TGTGCCAGCAGCGCGGGAGGGGCCTACGAGCAGTACTTC.

The rearrangement links TRBV5-1 to TRBJ1-1; TRBD1 aligns across 8 bases. CDR1 and CDR2 from the germline V gene are SGHRS and YFSETQ. J gave up 8 bases and V 3 bases, and 6 bases lay outside the gene matches. This CDR3 is 13 amino acids long. The CDR3 here is CASSYVGDREAFF. The CDR3 DNA reads TGCGCCAGCAGCTATGTAGGGGACAGGGAAGCTTTCTTT.

This clone has only one observation. The chain combines TRBV5-4 with TRBJ2-5, with 9 bases lining up with TRBD2. Germline V gene data show CDR1 as SGHNT and CDR2 as YYREEE (reference sequence). V was clipped by 0 bases and J by 0 bases; unmatched bases: 3. CDR3 size: 16 residues. The CDR3 DNA sequence: TGTGCCAGCAGCTTGGGGGTAGCGGGGGACCAAGAGACCCAGTACTTC. It translates to CASSLGVAGDQETQYF.

The chain couples TRBV4-1 to TRBJ2-5; perhaps TRBD2 as D (5 bases). The germline V gene has CDR1 MGHRA and CDR2 YSYEKL. The CDR3 totals 12 residues. With 1 base removed from V and 5 bases from J, the gap between germline ends came to 5 bases. The CDR3 region is CASSQGEETQYF. The DNA of the CDR3 is TGCGCCAGCAGCCAAGGGGAGGAGACCCAGTACTTC.

The genes are TRBV2 and TRBJ2-2, with 14 bases lining up with TRBD2. The V gene's germline CDR1 is SNHLY and CDR2 FYNNEI. V was pared by 6 bases and J by 3 bases, with 6 bases of the junction left unmatched. This CDR3 has 17 residues. CDR3 in amino acids: CASSGLAGGRDTGELFF. In nucleotides, the CDR3 is TGTGCCAGCAGCGGACTAGCGGGGGGTCGGGACACCGGGGAGCTGTTTTTT.

This CDR3 is CASSPRRGKSATNEKLFF. The CDR3 coding sequence is TGTGCCAGCTCACCCCGCAGGGGAAAGAGTGCAACTAATGAAAAACTGTTTTTT. V usage is TRBV18 and J usage is TRBJ1-4; the D gene is possibly TRBD1 (6 bases). Germline V CDR1 and CDR2: KGHSH, LQKENI. V gave up 3 bases and J gave up 0 bases, with 17 bases separating them. The CDR3 is 18 residues long.

The chain is built from TRBV5-5 and TRBJ2-1, with 10 bases aligning to TRBD2. This CDR3 spans 15 amino acids. The germline gives CDR1 SGHKS, CDR2 YYEKEE (reference sequence). V dropped 3 bases and J dropped 2; count of bases not matched to a gene: 2. DNA for the CDR3: TGTGCCAGCAGCTCAAGCGGGGGGGCCTACAATGAGCAGTTCTTC. Translation: CASSSSGGAYNEQFF.

This chain links TRBV2 with TRBJ2-5; possible D gene TRBD2, 6 bases. The germline gives CDR1 SNHLY, CDR2 FYNNEI. Trimming pared 7 bases from V and 4 bases from J, leaving 19 bases between. The CDR3 has 15 residues. CDR3 amino acids: CASKGTPPFGETQYF. The CDR3 DNA is TGTGCCAGCAAAGGGACTCCACCTTTCGGAGAGACCCAGTACTTC.

This clone was detected once. The CDR3 DNA is TGTGCCAGCAGCTCCCATCCGGGACAGGGCGCTGGAAACACCATATATTTT. The encoded protein is CASSSHPGQGAGNTIYF. This rearrangement joins TRBV5-4 to TRBJ1-3, with 9 nucleotides matching TRBD1. The junction had 9 bases not matched to a gene; V was cut back by 3 bases and J by 2 bases. Germline CDR1 SGHNT, CDR2 YYREEE (reference sequence). CDR3 length: 17 amino acids.

The genes are TRBV10-3 and TRBJ2-7, with a possible D match to TRBD1 (6 bases). The germline gives CDR1 ENHRY, CDR2 SYGVKD. The CDR3 loop spans 13 amino acids. The ends were cut back, 6 bases at V and 0 bases at J, with 9 bases in the middle. As DNA, the CDR3 is TGTGCCATCAGGATGACAGGCTCCTACGAGCAGTACTTC. This gives the protein CAIRMTGSYEQYF.